This is a list of T cell receptor beta chains from one sample in a study of a mutant IDH1 vaccine in newly diagnosed glioma. These TCRs' antigens remain unknown. Profiled with immunoSEQ multiplex PCR; TCRdb holds only in-frame clones, not every one. The sample has over 35,000 clones; 80% to 90% are singletons. This material consisted of PBMCs, taken from a glioma patient whose treatment included an IDH1 peptide vaccine. These receptors all come from a man aged 35 to 55 with glioma. Both conserved end residues are part of each CDR3. A D gene is named only where the DNA matches it firmly. Where a row states a size, it is once, few, many or the class of an expanded clone; other rows omit it.

D	size	V	J	DNA	CDR3
.	once	TRBV29-1	TRBJ1-2	TGCAGCGTTGAAGATCGTAGGAACGCCCTTTATGGCTACACCTTC	CSVEDRRNALYGYTF
.	.	TRBV27	TRBJ2-7	TGTGCCAGCAGTGGACAGGGAGGGATCTACGAGCAGTACTTC	CASSGQGGIYEQYF
TRBD2	.	TRBV9	TRBJ2-3	TGTGCCAGCAGCGTAGGTCCCGGGACTAGCGGCACAGATACGCAGTATTTT	CASSVGPGTSGTDTQYF
.	.	TRBV5-4	TRBJ2-7	TGTGCCAGCAGCTCAGACATTTCGGAGAGCGAGCAGTACTTC	CASSSDISESEQYF
TRBD1	.	TRBV10-3	TRBJ2-3	TGTGCCATCAGTGAGCCGGGCACAGGGGGAAGTACAGATACGCAGTATTTT	CAISEPGTGGSTDTQYF
.	.	TRBV7-3	TRBJ1-1	TGTGCCAGCAGTCATGGGCCAGGGACCCTTGGTAACACTGAAGCTTTCTTT	CASSHGPGTLGNTEAFF
TRBD1	.	TRBV10-3	TRBJ1-2	TGTGCCATCAGTGAGCCTCGACAGGGCCCCATCTATGGCTACACCTTC	CAISEPRQGPIYGYTF
.	.	TRBV7-2	TRBJ2-7	TGTGCCAGCAGCTCAGCAGGGGACGAGCAGTACTTC	CASSSAGDEQYF
.	once	TRBV6-4	TRBJ2-7	TGTGCCAGCAGTGACCCCCCCAGCCTTGGAGGCGAGCAGTACTTC	CASSDPPSLGGEQYF
TRBD2	.	TRBV12-5	TRBJ2-3	TGTGCTAGTGGTTTGATATCCGGGACTAGCGGGGGGGCCTCCACAGATACGCAGTATTTT	CASGLISGTSGGASTDTQYF
.	.	TRBV19	TRBJ2-7	TGTGCCAGTAGCGCGTATTCGGGGGGCAAATACGAGCAGTACTTC	CASSAYSGGKYEQYF
.	.	TRBV7-9	TRBJ2-5	TGTGCCAGCAGCTTAGTGGCGCAGCAAGAGACCCAGTACTTC	CASSLVAQQETQYF